The 22 T cell receptor beta chains below all came from one sample that was sequenced in a study of blood T cell repertoires in COVID-19. Profiling relied on immunoSEQ multiplex PCR, and the TCRdb table lists in-frame clones only, not all of them. The repertoire has under 300,000 clones, approximately 91% of them found once; the top ten carry 2.3%. Sequenced: PBMCs or T cells enriched from blood (not recorded which). The receptor source for this set is a woman aged 40 to 49 with acute COVID-19.

This chain connects TRBV10-3 to TRBJ2-5; 7 positions match TRBD2. The CDR3 is made up of 16 amino acids. With V trimmed by 3 bases and J by 4 bases, 11 bases remained unmatched. Germline CDR1 ENHRY, CDR2 SYGVKD. The CDR3 reads CAISDGTTEFGETQYF. CDR3 DNA: TGTGCCATCAGTGACGGGACTACCGAGTTCGGAGAGACCCAGTACTTC.

V gene TRBV13 combines with J gene TRBJ1-3, with D unresolved. Trimming stripped 6 bases from V and 0 bases from J, with 9 bases between. The CDR3 runs to 14 residues. Germline V lookup: CDR1 PRHDT, CDR2 FYEKMQ (reference sequence). This CDR3 reads CASRPRGSGNTIYF. The CDR3 coding sequence is TGTGCCAGCAGACCCCGGGGCTCTGGAAACACCATATATTTT.

The J gene is TRBJ2-7, the V gene TRBV4-1; 9 nucleotides agree with TRBD2. Germline CDR1 reads MGHRA; CDR2 reads YSYEKL. The CDR3 loop spans 18 amino acids. Trimming removed 2 bases from V and 0 bases from J; junction bases left unmatched: 11. Written as DNA, the CDR3 is TGCGCCAGCAGCCAAAGAACTCCCGGGACTAGCAGCTCCTACGAGCAGTACTTC. Translated: CASSQRTPGTSSSYEQYF.

This clone was detected once. This sequence joins TRBV19 and TRBJ1-5; maybe TRBD1 (5 bases). This CDR3 has 14 amino acids. CDR1 is LNHDA and CDR2 is SQIVND in the germline V gene (reference sequence). Trimming shortened V by 1 base and J by 2 bases, and 6 bases separated the two germline ends. CDR3 in DNA: TGTGCCAGTAGTATAGGGGGCCGCAATCAGCCCCAGCATTTT. Translation: CASSIGGRNQPQHF.

The rearrangement uses TRBV19 and TRBJ2-3; 11 bases fit TRBD2. Germline V gene lookup returns CDR1 LNHDA and CDR2 SQIVND (reference sequence). V was clipped by 5 bases and J by 6 bases; unmatched bases: 16. The CDR3 is 18 amino acids. The CDR3 sequence is CASSYPRSSGRGRDTQYF. CDR3 DNA sequence: TGTGCCAGTAGTTATCCGAGGAGTAGCGGGAGGGGAAGGGATACGCAGTATTTT.

DNA of the CDR3: TGTGCCAGCCAACAGGGGGGGTCTAGCAACGAGCAGTACTTC. Translating it yields CASQQGGSSNEQYF. The V and J genes are TRBV19 and TRBJ2-7; D is perhaps TRBD1 (8 bases). Germline V CDR1 and CDR2: LNHDA, SQIVND (reference sequence). The length of the CDR3 is 14 residues. The ends were cut back, 9 bases at V and 5 bases at J, with 20 bases in the middle.

The genes are TRBV5-5 and TRBJ2-7, with D unclear. With 1 base removed from V and 0 bases from J, the gap between germline ends came to 5 bases. The CDR3 covers 13 residues. The V gene's germline CDR1 is SGHKS and CDR2 YYEKEE (reference sequence). The CDR3 protein is CASSLYSSYEQYF. The DNA of the CDR3 is TGTGCCAGCAGCTTGTACAGCTCCTACGAGCAGTACTTC.

The chain employs TRBV30 and TRBJ2-7; no firm D call. V was pared by 4 bases and J by 0 bases, with 10 bases between. CDR1 is GTSNPN and CDR2 is SVGIG in the germline V gene (reference sequence). The CDR3 is 13 amino acids. The CDR3 bases are TGTGCCTGGAAATCTGTCAGCTCCTACGAGCAGTACTTC. Translated: CAWKSVSSYEQYF.

The rearrangement joins TRBV6-2 or TRBV6-3 to TRBJ2-6; a possible D gene is TRBD1 (5 bases). CDR3 length: 15 amino acids. The ends were cut back, 5 bases at V and 1 base at J, with 9 bases in the middle. CDR1 and CDR2 (germline): MNHEY, SVGEGT. CDR3 bases: TGTGCCAGCAGTGCACAGGCATCTGGGGCCAACGTCCTGACTTTC. This translates into CASSAQASGANVLTF.

The chain joins TRBV27 to TRBJ2-2; D is possibly TRBD1 (6 bases). Germline V lookup: CDR1 MNHEY, CDR2 SMNVEV (reference sequence). The V and J ends lost 0 bases and 6 bases respectively, with 11 bases between them. CDR3 length: 15 amino acids. For the CDR3, the DNA is TGTGCCAGCAGTTTATCGAAAGCAGGGGCCGGGGAGCTGTTTTTT. This translates into CASSLSKAGAGELFF.

This CDR3 is CASSLYYIGTGTFHQETQYF. CDR3 sequence (DNA): TGTGCCAGCAGTTTATACTATATCGGTACCGGGACATTCCACCAAGAGACCCAGTACTTC. The chain has TRBV27 and TRBJ2-5, with TRBD1 as a possible D gene (6 bases). This CDR3 has 20 amino acids. CDR1 is MNHEY and CDR2 is SMNVEV in the germline V gene (reference sequence). V lost 1 base and J lost 0, with 24 bases in between.

The J gene is TRBJ1-2, the V gene TRBV7-8; 7 bases align to TRBD1. Germline V lookup: CDR1 SGHVS, CDR2 FQNEAQ. The CDR3 contains 13 residues. J gave up 4 bases and V 3 bases, and 2 bases lay outside the gene matches. Here the CDR3 DNA reads TGTGCCAGCAGCTTGACAGGGTTCTATGGCTACACCTTC. This translates into CASSLTGFYGYTF. The full variable domain, completed using reference TRBV7-8 and TRBJ1-2, is GAGVSQSPRYKVAKRGQDVALRCDPISGHVSLFWYQQALGQGPEFLTYFQNEAQLDKSGLPSDRFFAERPEGSVSTLKIQRTQQEDSAVYLCASSLTGFYGYTFGSGTRLTVV.

The chain is built from TRBV2 and TRBJ2-4, with 10 positions matching TRBD2. The CDR3 consists of 16 residues. V shed 6 bases and J 0 bases; nucleotides not matched to a gene: 5. The V gene's germline CDR1 is SNHLY and CDR2 FYNNEI. The CDR3, as DNA: TGTGCCAGCAGCCAAGCGGGGGGGTCAGCCAAAAACATTCAGTACTTC. Protein sequence: CASSQAGGSAKNIQYF.

The rearrangement uses TRBV15 and TRBJ2-1; D may be TRBD1 (7 bases). The CDR3 length is 15 residues. Germline loops: CDR1 LNHNV, CDR2 YYDKDF (reference sequence). V lost 1 base and J 4 bases, leaving 11 bases between the germline ends. The CDR3 here is CATSRVEGAYNEQFF. CDR3 sequence (DNA): TGTGCCACCAGCAGAGTGGAGGGGGCTTACAATGAGCAGTTCTTC.

The gene calls are TRBV24-1 and TRBJ2-5; D possibly corresponds to TRBD2 (6 bases). The CDR3 loop spans 16 amino acids. Germline V gene sequence: CDR1 KGHDR, CDR2 SFDVKD. V was clipped by 3 bases and J by 6 bases, with 19 bases between them. CDR3 amino acids: CATSDPGTRDKQTQYF. CDR3 in DNA: TGTGCCACCAGTGATCCCGGGACTCGGGATAAGCAGACCCAGTACTTC.

V is TRBV7-8 and J is TRBJ2-1; 8 nucleotides line up with TRBD2. CDR1 and CDR2 (germline): SGHVS, FQNEAQ. V shed 1 base, J shed 8 bases, and the junction held 4 bases outside the gene matches. The CDR3 loop spans 14 amino acids. The CDR3 sequence: CASSLGTSPHEQFF. CDR3 nucleotide sequence: TGTGCCAGCAGCTTAGGGACTAGCCCTCATGAGCAGTTCTTC.

The V gene is TRBV7-2, the J gene TRBJ1-5, with D possibly being TRBD1 (5 bases). Germline V CDR1 and CDR2: SGHTA, FQGNSA. V gave up 0 bases and J gave up 0 bases, with 12 bases separating them. The CDR3 has 17 residues. CDR3 bases: TGTGCCAGCAGCTTAGCTGGGCAGGGTTATAGCAATCAGCCCCAGCATTTT. Translating it yields CASSLAGQGYSNQPQHF.

The rearrangement links TRBV28 to TRBJ2-2, with TRBD1 as a possible D gene (6 bases). The CDR3 has 17 residues. Per germline, CDR1 MDHEN and CDR2 SYDVKM. V lost 1 base to trimming and J lost 6 bases, with 18 bases between them. CDR3 nucleotide sequence: TGTGCCAGCAGTTTATCAGGGTTGGGGGCGTTAGCCGGGGAGCTGTTTTTT. Translation: CASSLSGLGALAGELFF. Supplemented by reference TRBV28 and TRBJ2-2, the full variable domain reads DVKVTQSSRYLVKRTGEKVFLECVQDMDHENMFWYRQDPGLGLRLIYFSYDVKMKEKGDIPEGYSVSREKKERFSLILESASTNQTSMYLCASSLSGLGALAGELFFGEGSRLTVL.

V gene TRBV10-1 combines with J gene TRBJ1-4; D remains ambiguous. Germline V gene data show CDR1 as WNHNN and CDR2 as SYGVQD (reference sequence). This CDR3 contains 11 residues. V lost 5 bases to trimming and J lost 7 bases, with 5 bases between them. CDR3 sequence reads: CASSLCEKLFF. The CDR3 bases are TGCGCCAGCAGTCTTTGTGAAAAACTGTTTTTT.

A single count supports this clone. The chain has TRBV5-1 and TRBJ2-5, with no clear D. The CDR3 sequence is 16 residues long. The V gene lost 0 bases and the J gene lost 5 bases, with 17 bases spanning the gap. Germline values: CDR1 SGHRS, CDR2 YFSETQ. The CDR3 coding sequence is TGCGCCAGCAGCTTGGCAACACTAACCTCCGGGGAGACCCAGTACTTC. Its translation is CASSLATLTSGETQYF.

The gene calls are TRBV5-5 and TRBJ2-3, with 12 bases matching TRBD2. CDR1 is SGHKS and CDR2 is YYEKEE in the germline V gene (reference sequence). The CDR3 is 18 amino acids. The V and J ends lost 2 bases and 6 bases, in that order; junction bases with no gene match: 13. The CDR3 DNA reads TGTGCCAGCAGCTTACCGAAAGGACTAGCGGGGAATTGGGATACGCAGTATTTT. It is translated as CASSLPKGLAGNWDTQYF.

This clone was recorded once. J is TRBJ1-6 and V is TRBV6-5, with 9 nucleotides matching TRBD1. The V gene end was trimmed by 7 bases and the J gene end by 8 bases; junction bases not matched to a gene: 6. This CDR3 is built from 14 residues. CDR1 and CDR2 (germline): MNHEY, SVGAGI. The chain's CDR3 is CASTDGQGHSPLHF. DNA of the CDR3: TGTGCCAGCACCGACGGACAGGGGCATTCACCCCTCCACTTT.